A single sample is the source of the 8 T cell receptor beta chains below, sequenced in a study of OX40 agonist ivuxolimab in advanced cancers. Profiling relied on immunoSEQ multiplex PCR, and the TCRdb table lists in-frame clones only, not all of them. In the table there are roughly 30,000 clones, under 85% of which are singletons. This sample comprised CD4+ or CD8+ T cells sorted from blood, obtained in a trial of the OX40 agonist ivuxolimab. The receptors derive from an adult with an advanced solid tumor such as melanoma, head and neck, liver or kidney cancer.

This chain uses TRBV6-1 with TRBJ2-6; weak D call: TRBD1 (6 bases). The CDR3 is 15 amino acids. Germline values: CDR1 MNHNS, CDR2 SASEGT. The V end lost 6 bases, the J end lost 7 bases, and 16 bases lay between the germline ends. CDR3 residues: CASSESYRDANVLTF. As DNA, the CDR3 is TGTGCCAGCAGCGAATCGTACAGGGACGCCAACGTCCTGACTTTC.

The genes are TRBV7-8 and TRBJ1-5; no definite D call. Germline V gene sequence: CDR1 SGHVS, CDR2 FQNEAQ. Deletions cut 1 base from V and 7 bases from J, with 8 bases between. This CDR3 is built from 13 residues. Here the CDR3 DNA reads TGTGCCAGCAGCTTAGGCAGTAGCCAGCCCCAGCATTTT. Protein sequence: CASSLGSSQPQHF.

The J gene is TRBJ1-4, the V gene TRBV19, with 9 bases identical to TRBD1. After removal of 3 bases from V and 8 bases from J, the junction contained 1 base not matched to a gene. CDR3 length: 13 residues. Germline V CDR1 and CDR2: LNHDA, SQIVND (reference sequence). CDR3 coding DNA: TGTGCCAGTAGTATGACAGGGGGGGAAAAACTGTTTTTT. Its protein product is CASSMTGGEKLFF.

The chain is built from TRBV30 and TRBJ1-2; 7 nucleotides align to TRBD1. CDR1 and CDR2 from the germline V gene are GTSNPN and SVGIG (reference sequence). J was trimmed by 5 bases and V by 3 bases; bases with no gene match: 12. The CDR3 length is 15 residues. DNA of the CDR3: TGTGCCTGGAGGCCTGGGACAGCCCCAGGATATGGCTACACCTTC. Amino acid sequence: CAWRPGTAPGYGYTF.

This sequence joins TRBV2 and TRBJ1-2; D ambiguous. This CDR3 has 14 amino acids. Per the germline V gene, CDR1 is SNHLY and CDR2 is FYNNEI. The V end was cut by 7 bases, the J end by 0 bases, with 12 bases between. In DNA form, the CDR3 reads TGTGCCAGCAAGTCCCGGGCAGCTAACTATGGCTACACCTTC. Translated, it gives CASKSRAANYGYTF.

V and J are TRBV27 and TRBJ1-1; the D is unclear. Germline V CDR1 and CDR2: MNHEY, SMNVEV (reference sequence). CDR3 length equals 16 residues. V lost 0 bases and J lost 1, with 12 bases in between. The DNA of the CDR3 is TGTGCCAGCAGTTTATCGCAGGTGAGAACGAACACTGAAGCTTTCTTT. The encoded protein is CASSLSQVRTNTEAFF.

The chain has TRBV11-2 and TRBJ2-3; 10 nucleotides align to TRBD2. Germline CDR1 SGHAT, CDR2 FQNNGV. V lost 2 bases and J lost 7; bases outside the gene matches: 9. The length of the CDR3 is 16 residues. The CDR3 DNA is TGTGCCAGCAGCTTAAGAGGTCTAGCGGGGGCCAATACGCAGTATTTT. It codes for CASSLRGLAGANTQYF.

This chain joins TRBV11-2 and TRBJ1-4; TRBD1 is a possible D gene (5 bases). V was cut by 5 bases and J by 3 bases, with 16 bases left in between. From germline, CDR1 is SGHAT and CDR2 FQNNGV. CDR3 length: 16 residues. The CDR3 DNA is TGTGCCAGCAGCCCGCCCCGACCGGGGGCTAATGAAAAACTGTTTTTT. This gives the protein CASSPPRPGANEKLFF.